This T cell receptor beta chain comes out of a study of control samples from healthy donors and cancer patients. The CDR3 consists of 13 residues. Trimming cost V 7 bases and J 7 bases, with 16 bases left between them. Germline V gives CDR1 MNHEY, CDR2 SVGAGI. Using immunoSEQ multiplex PCR, the repertoire was profiled, and TCRdb retains in-frame clones only, with some absent. The sample includes 100,000 to 150,000 clones, approximately 87% of them seen just once. Sequencing was done on a sample of blood. The sequence was obtained from a man between 25 and 39 years old in good health. This chain uses TRBV6-5 with TRBJ1-2, with TRBD1 as a possible D gene (6 bases). The CDR3: CASTQGGVGGYTF. CDR3 bases: TGTGCCAGCACACAGGGAGGAGTTGGTGGCTACACCTTC.